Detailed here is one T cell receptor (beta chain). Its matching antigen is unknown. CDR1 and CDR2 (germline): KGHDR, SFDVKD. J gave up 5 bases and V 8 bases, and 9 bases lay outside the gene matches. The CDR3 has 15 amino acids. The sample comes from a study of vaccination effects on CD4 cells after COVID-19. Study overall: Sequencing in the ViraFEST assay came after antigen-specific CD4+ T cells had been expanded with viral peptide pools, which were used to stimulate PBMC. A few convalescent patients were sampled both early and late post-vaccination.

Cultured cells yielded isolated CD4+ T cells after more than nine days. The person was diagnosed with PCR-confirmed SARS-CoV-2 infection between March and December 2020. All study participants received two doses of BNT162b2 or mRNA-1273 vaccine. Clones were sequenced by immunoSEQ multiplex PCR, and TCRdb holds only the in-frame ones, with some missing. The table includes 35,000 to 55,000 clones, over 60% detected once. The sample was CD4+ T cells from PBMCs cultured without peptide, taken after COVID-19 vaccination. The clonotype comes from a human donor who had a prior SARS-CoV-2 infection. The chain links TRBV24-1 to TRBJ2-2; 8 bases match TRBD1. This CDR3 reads CATNKGQGGTGELFF. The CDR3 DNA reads TGTGCCACCAACAAAGGACAGGGAGGAACCGGGGAGCTGTTTTTT.